Each of the 8 T cell receptor beta chains below was sequenced from the same sample in a study of shared T cell receptors in the human thymus. TCRdb's copy holds only in-frame clones and misses some; the assay was immunoSEQ multiplex PCR. There are hundreds of thousands of clones in the sample; about 89% occur only once, and 0.0094% lies in the top ten. These data were also reused for a study on human thymus T cells.

Sequencing was carried out using thymocytes. These receptors originate from a boy younger than two with a congenital heart defect.

The chain is built from TRBV19 and TRBJ2-7; 8 positions match TRBD1. Germline trimming cut 1 base from V and 6 bases from J; bases unmatched to any gene: 8. CDR1 is LNHDA, CDR2 SQIVND, per germline (reference sequence). The CDR3 has 15 residues. CDR3 sequence: CASSIGDRGLGEQYF. CDR3 coding DNA: TGTGCCAGTAGTATAGGTGACAGGGGCCTTGGCGAGCAGTACTTC.

The chain couples TRBV5-1 to TRBJ1-2, with a possible D match to TRBD1 (5 bases). Trimming stripped 0 bases from V and 6 bases from J, with 15 bases between. The CDR3 loop spans 15 amino acids. Per germline, CDR1 SGHRS and CDR2 YFSETQ. CDR3 loop: CASSLVQVGGDGYTF. DNA of the CDR3: TGCGCCAGCAGCTTGGTTCAGGTCGGGGGGGATGGCTACACCTTC.

V usage is TRBV6-1 and J usage is TRBJ1-5; 9 positions agree with TRBD1. V trimming: 1 base; J trimming: 2 bases; junction bases outside the gene matches: 18. Germline-derived CDR1 and CDR2 are MNHNS and SASEGT. This CDR3 spans 21 amino acids. Here the CDR3 DNA reads TGTGCCAGCAGTGAAGGGTCATCCGGGACAGGGATATGGAAGGGCAATCAGCCCCAGCATTTT. Protein product: CASSEGSSGTGIWKGNQPQHF.

V and J are TRBV30 and TRBJ1-4; D might be TRBD1 (6 bases). V lost 1 base, J lost 1 base, and 16 bases lay in between. There are 17 residues in the CDR3. The V gene's germline CDR1 is GTSNPN and CDR2 SVGIG (reference sequence). CDR3 DNA sequence: TGTGCCTGGAGTGGAACAAACCAGACAGGAACTAATGAAAAACTGTTTTTT. Protein: CAWSGTNQTGTNEKLFF.

The chain carries TRBV12-5 and TRBJ1-1; a possible D gene is TRBD1 (5 bases). Germline-derived CDR1 and CDR2 are LGHNT and FRNRAP. The V end was cut by 11 bases, the J end by 3 bases, with 16 bases between. The CDR3 runs to 13 residues. DNA for the CDR3: TGTGCTGGCTACAAAGGGGTCGACACTGAAGCTTTCTTT. Its translation: CAGYKGVDTEAFF. The full variable domain, its missing parts supplied by reference TRBV12-5 and TRBJ1-1, is DARVTQTPRHKVTEMGQEVTMRCQPILGHNTVFWYRQTMMQGLELLAYFRNRAPLDDSGMPKDRFSAEMPDATLATLKIQPSEPRDSAVYFCAGYKGVDTEAFFGQGTRLTVV.

This clone showed up just once. The V and J genes are TRBV15 and TRBJ1-6, with 8 nucleotides matching TRBD1. The V gene's germline CDR1 is LNHNV and CDR2 YYDKDF (reference sequence). The CDR3 contains 20 residues. V lost 0 bases to trimming and J lost 5 bases; unmatched junction nucleotides: 15. The CDR3 spells CATSRDYLNRQGSNNSPLHF. In nucleotides, the CDR3 is TGTGCCACCAGCAGAGATTACCTCAACCGACAGGGGTCAAATAATTCACCCCTCCACTTT.

This clone is a singleton in its sample. This chain uses TRBV6-5 with TRBJ2-5, with D perhaps matching TRBD2 (5 bases). The DNA matches TRBJ2-7 better at its end, which makes the J call doubtful. The length of the CDR3 is 15 residues. Germline assignment: CDR1 MNHEY and CDR2 SVGAGI. CDR3 sequence: CASSTERKDSYEQYF. CDR3 nucleotides: TGTGCCAGCAGTACGGAGCGGAAGGACTCCTACGAGCAGTACTTC.

The chain recombines TRBV10-3 with TRBJ1-1; no definite D call. Germline V lookup: CDR1 ENHRY, CDR2 SYGVKD. The CDR3 runs 21 residues. Trimming shortened V by 2 bases and J by 0 bases, and 28 bases separated the two germline ends. The CDR3 protein is CAISEPPRYEEYTFLNTEAFF. In DNA, the CDR3 is TGTGCCATCAGTGAGCCCCCGAGGTATGAGGAGTACACCTTTTTGAACACTGAAGCTTTCTTT.